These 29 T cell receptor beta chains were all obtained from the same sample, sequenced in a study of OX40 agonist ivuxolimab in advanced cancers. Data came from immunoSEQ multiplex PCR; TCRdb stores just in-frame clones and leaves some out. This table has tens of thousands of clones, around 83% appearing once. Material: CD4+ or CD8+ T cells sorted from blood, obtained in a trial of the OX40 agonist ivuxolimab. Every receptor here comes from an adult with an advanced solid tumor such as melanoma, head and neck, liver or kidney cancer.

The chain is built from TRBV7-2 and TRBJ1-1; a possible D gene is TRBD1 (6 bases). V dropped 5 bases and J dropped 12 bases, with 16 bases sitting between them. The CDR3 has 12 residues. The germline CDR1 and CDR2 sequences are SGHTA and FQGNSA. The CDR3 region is CASSPQGVSTFF. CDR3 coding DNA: TGTGCCAGCAGCCCACAGGGTGTGTCGACTTTCTTT.

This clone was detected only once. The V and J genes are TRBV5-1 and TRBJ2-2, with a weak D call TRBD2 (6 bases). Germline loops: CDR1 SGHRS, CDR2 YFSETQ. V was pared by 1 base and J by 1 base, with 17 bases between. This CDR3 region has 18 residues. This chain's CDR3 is CASSLLPLGGLNTGELFF. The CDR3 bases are TGCGCCAGCAGCTTGCTTCCGTTGGGGGGATTGAACACCGGGGAGCTGTTTTTT.

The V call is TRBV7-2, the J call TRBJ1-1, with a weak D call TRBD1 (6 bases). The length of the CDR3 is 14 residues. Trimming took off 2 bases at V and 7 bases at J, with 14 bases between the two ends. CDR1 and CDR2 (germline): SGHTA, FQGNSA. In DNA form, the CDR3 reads TGTGCCAGCAGCTTACTTCAGGGGACCCTTGAAGCTTTCTTT. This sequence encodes CASSLLQGTLEAFF.

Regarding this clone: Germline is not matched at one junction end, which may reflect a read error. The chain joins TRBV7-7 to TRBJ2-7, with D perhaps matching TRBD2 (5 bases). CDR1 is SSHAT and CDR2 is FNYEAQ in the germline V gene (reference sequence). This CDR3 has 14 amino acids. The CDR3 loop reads CASSPTVYGEEQYF. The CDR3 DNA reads TGTGCTAGCAGCCCCACTGTTTATGGGGAGGAGCAGTACTTC. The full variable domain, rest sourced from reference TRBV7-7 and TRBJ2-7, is GAGVSQSPRYKVTKRGQDVTLRCDPISSHATLYWYQQALGQGPEFLTYFNYEAQPDKSGLPSDRFSAERPEGSISTLTIQRTEQRDSAMYRCASSPTVYGEEQYFGPGTRLTVT.

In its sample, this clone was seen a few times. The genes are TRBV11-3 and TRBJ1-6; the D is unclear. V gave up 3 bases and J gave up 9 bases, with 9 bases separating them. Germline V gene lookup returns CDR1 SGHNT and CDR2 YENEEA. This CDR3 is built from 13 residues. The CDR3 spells CASSFQWGSPLHF. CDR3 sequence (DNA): TGTGCCAGCAGCTTCCAGTGGGGTTCACCCCTCCACTTT. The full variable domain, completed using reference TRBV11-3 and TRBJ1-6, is EAGVVQSPRYKIIEKKQPVAFWCNPISGHNTLYWYLQNLGQGPELLIRYENEEAVDDSQLPKDRFSAERLKGVDSTLKIQPAELGDSAVYLCASSFQWGSPLHFGNGTRLTVT.

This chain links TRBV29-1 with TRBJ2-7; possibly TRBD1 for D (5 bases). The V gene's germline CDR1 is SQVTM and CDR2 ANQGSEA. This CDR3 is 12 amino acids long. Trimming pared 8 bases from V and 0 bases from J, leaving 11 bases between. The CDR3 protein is CSIRQNSYEQYF. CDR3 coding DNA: TGCAGCATCCGACAGAACTCCTACGAGCAGTACTTC.

The CDR3 here is CASSLWEGTDDGYTF. CDR3 sequence (DNA): TGTGCCAGCAGCTTATGGGAGGGGACAGACGATGGCTACACCTTC. V is TRBV13 and J is TRBJ1-2; 7 nucleotides match TRBD1. CDR1 is PRHDT and CDR2 is FYEKMQ in the germline V gene (reference sequence). This CDR3 has 15 residues. Trimming removed 2 bases from V and 6 bases from J; junction bases left unmatched: 9.

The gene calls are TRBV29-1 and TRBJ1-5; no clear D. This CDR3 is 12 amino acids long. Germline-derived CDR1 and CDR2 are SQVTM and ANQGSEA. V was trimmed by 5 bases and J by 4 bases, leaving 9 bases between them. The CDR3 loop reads CSVSDPNQPQHF. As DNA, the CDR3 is TGCAGCGTTTCCGACCCAAATCAGCCCCAGCATTTT. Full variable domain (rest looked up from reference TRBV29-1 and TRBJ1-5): SAVISQKPSRDICQRGTSLTIQCQVDSQVTMMFWYRQQPGQSLTLIATANQGSEATYESGFVIDKFPISRPNLTFSTLTVSNMSPEDSSIYLCSVSDPNQPQHFGDGTRLSIL.

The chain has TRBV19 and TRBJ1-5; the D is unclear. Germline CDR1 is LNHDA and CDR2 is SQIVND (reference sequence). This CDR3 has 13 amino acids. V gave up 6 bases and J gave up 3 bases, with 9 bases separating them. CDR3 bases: TGTGCCAGTAGAGAGGGCCTCAATCAGCCCCAGCATTTT. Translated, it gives CASREGLNQPQHF.

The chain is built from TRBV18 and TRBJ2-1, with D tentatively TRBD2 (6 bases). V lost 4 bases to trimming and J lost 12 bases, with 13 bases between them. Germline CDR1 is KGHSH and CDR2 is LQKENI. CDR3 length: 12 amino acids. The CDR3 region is CASSLGPEGQFF. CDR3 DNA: TGTGCCAGCTCACTTGGACCGGAGGGGCAGTTCTTC.

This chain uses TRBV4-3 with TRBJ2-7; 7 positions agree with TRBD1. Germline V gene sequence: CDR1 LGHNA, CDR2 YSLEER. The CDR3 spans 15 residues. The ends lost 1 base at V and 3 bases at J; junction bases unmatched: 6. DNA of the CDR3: TGCGCCAGCAGCCAAGCGGTGACAGGGAACTACGAGCAGTACTTC. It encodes CASSQAVTGNYEQYF.

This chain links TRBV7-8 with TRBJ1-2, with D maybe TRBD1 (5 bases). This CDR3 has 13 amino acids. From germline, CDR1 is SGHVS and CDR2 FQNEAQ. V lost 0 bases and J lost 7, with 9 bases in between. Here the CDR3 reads CASSLAGASGYTF. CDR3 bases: TGTGCCAGCAGCTTAGCCGGGGCCTCTGGCTACACCTTC.

The DNA for the CDR3 is TGTGCCAGCAGCGTAGGGAGGGCTCGTGACTATGGCTACACCTTC. It is translated as CASSVGRARDYGYTF. The chain is built from TRBV4-2 and TRBJ1-2, with D unclear. This CDR3 contains 15 residues. The germline V gene encodes CDR1 LGHNA and CDR2 YNFKEQ. Trimming took 5 bases from V and 3 from J, leaving 16 bases between them.

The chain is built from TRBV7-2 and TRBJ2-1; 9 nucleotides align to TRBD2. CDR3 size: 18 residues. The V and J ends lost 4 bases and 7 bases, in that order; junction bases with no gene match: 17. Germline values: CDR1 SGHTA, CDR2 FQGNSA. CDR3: CASSYPQGSSGVWNEQFF. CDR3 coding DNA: TGTGCCAGCAGCTACCCCCAGGGTTCTAGCGGGGTATGGAATGAGCAGTTCTTC.

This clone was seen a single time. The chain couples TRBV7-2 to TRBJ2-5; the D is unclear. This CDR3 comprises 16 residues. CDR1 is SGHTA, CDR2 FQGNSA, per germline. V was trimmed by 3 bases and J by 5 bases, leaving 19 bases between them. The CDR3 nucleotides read TGTGCCAGCAGCTTGAATCGGCAGGCCCCGGAGGAGACCCAGTACTTC. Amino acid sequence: CASSLNRQAPEETQYF.

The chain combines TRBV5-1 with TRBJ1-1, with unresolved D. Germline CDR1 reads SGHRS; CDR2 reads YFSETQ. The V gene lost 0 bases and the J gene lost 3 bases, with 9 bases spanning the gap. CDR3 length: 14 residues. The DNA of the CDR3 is TGCGCCAGCAGCTTGGCACCGGGAGACACTGAAGCTTTCTTT. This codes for CASSLAPGDTEAFF.

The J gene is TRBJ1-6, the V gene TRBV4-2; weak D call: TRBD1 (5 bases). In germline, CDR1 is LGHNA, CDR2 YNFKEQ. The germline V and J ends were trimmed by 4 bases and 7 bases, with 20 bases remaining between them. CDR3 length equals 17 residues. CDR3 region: CASSPRMTVVPNSPLHF. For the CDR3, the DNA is TGTGCCAGCAGCCCGAGAATGACAGTCGTCCCCAATTCACCCCTCCACTTT.

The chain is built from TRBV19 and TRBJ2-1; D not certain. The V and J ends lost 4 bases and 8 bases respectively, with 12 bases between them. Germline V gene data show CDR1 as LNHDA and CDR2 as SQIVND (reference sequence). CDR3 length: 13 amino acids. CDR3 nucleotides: TGTGCCAGTAGTAGTAGGCCAGTGGATGAGCAGTTCTTC. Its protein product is CASSSRPVDEQFF.

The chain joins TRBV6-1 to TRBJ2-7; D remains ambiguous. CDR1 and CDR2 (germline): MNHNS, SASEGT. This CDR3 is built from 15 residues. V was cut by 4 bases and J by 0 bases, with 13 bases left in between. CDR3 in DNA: TGTGCCAGCAGTGGAGCTCAGGCGAACTCCTACGAGCAGTACTTC. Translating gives CASSGAQANSYEQYF.

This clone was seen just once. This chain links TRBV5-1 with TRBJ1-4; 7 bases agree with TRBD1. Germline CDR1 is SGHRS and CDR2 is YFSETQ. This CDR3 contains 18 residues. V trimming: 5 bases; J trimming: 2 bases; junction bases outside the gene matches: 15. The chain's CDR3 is CASRQGKYVGSTNEKLFF. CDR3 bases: TGCGCCAGCAGACAGGGGAAGTATGTCGGTAGTACTAATGAAAAACTGTTTTTT.

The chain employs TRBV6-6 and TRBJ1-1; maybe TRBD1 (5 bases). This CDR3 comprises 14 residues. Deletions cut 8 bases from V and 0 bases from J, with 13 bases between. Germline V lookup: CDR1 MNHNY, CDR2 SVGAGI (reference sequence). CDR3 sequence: CASGSGTVNTEAFF. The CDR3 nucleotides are TGTGCCAGCGGCTCCGGGACGGTGAACACTGAAGCTTTCTTT.

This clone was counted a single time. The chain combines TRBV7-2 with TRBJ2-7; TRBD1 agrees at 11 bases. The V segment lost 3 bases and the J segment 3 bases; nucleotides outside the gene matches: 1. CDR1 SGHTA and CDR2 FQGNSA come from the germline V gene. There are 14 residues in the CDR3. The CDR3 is CASSFGTGGYEQYF. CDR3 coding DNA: TGTGCCAGCAGCTTCGGGACAGGGGGCTACGAGCAGTACTTC.

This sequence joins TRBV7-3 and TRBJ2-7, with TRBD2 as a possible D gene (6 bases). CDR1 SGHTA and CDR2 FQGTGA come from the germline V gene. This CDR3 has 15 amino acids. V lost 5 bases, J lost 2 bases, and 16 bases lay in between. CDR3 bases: TGTGCCAGCAGCGTGACCGGGACTGGGACCTACGAGCAGTACTTC. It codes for CASSVTGTGTYEQYF.

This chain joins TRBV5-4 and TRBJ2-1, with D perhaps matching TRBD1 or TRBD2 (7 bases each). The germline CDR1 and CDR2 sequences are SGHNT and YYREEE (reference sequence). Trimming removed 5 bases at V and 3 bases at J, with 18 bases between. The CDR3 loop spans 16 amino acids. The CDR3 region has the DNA TGTGCCAGCAGTACACCACAGGGGAGGGGCTACAATGAGCAGTTCTTC. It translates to CASSTPQGRGYNEQFF.

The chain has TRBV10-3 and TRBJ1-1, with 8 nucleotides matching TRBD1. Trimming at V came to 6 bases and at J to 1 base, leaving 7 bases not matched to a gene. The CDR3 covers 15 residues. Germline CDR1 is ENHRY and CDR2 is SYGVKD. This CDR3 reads CAIRDGQGANTEAFF. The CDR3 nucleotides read TGTGCCATCAGAGACGGACAGGGCGCGAACACTGAAGCTTTCTTT.

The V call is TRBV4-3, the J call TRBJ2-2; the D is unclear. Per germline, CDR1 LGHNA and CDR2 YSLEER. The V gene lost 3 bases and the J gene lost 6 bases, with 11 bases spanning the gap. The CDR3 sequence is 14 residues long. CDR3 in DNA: TGCGCCAGCAGCCAGGTCGAAAGATCCGGGGAGCTGTTTTTT. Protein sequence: CASSQVERSGELFF.

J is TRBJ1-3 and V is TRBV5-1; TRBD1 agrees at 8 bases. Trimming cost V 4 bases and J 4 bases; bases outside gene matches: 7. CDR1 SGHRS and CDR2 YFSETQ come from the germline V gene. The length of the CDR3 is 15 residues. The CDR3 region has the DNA TGCGCCAGCAGCATAGGACAGGGACTCGGAAACACCATATATTTT. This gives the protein CASSIGQGLGNTIYF.

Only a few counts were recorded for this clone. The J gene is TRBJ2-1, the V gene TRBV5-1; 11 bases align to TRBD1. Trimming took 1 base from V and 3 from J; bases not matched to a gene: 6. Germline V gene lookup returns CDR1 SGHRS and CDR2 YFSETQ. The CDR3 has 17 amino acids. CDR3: CASSLRGQGAVYNEQFF. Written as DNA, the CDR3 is TGCGCCAGCAGCTTGCGAGGACAGGGGGCCGTCTACAATGAGCAGTTCTTC.

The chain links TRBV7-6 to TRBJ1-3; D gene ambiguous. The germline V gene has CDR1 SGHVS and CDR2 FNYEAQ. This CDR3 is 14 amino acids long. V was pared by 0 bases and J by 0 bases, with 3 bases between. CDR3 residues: CASSLAVSGNTIYF. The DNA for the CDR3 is TGTGCCAGCAGCTTAGCAGTCTCTGGAAACACCATATATTTT.